A selection of T cell receptor beta chains follows, all from one sample in a study of response to subunit inactivated influenza vaccine. TCRdb ran MiXCR on the RT-PCR reads and lists one entry per CDR3 protein. The sample yields approximately 530,000 distinct CDR3 sequences, around 7.9% seen once. The sample here was PBMCs from blood, taken approximately 25 months after vaccination. The receptors derive from a man aged 50-75 years who received an inactivated influenza vaccine. Each CDR3 is given without its conserved first and last residue. Fields, in order: CDR3 protein, J gene, V gene.

CDR3: SARASGRISSYNEQF
J: TRBJ2-1
V: TRBV20-1

CDR3: ASSSSLGGITDTQY
J: TRBJ2-3
V: TRBV7-9

CDR3: ASSMGHPPLSYEKY
J: TRBJ2-7
V: TRBV6-1

CDR3: ASSPNWGETQY
J: TRBJ2-5
V: TRBV4-3

CDR3: SARGRNTFYEQY
J: TRBJ2-7
V: TRBV20-1

CDR3: ATSRDWGRYNEQF
J: TRBJ2-1
V: TRBV15

CDR3: ASSQVGRNHEQY
J: TRBJ2-7
V: TRBV3-1

CDR3: ASSAGGNTQY
J: TRBJ2-3
V: TRBV2

CDR3: AISGTMDQPQH
J: TRBJ1-5
V: TRBV10-3

CDR3: ASRSGQGVRETQY
J: TRBJ2-5
V: TRBV6-1

CDR3: SARDVRVTGANVLT
J: TRBJ2-6
V: TRBV20-1

CDR3: ASSPRDWTYEQY
J: TRBJ2-7
V: TRBV7-6

CDR3: ASSLDRRELVQY
J: TRBJ2-7
V: TRBV11-3

CDR3: SVRSGDSPLH
J: TRBJ1-6
V: TRBV20-1

CDR3: ASSLNRDRYSNQPQH
J: TRBJ1-5
V: TRBV12-3/TRBV12-4

CDR3: ASSGSGYEQY
J: TRBJ2-7
V: TRBV9

CDR3: SVEDVRTQNTEAF
J: TRBJ1-1
V: TRBV29-1

CDR3: SVLMGPSYEQY
J: TRBJ2-7
V: TRBV29-1

CDR3: SASSGRDGYT
J: TRBJ1-2
V: TRBV20-1

CDR3: ASRQGFTTNEKLF
J: TRBJ1-4
V: TRBV7-8

CDR3: ASRVAGVGNQPQH
J: TRBJ1-5
V: TRBV6-2/TRBV6-3

CDR3: ASSPNRQNYEQY
J: TRBJ2-7
V: TRBV18

CDR3: ASSSPYSGRGYEQY
J: TRBJ2-7
V: TRBV7-2

CDR3: ASSQERSFSYNSPLH
J: TRBJ1-6
V: TRBV4-3

CDR3: ASREQGGNQPQH
J: TRBJ1-5
V: TRBV4-1

CDR3: ASSFDGRPTYEQY
J: TRBJ2-7
V: TRBV7-2

CDR3: SVGTVGGYEQY
J: TRBJ2-7
V: TRBV29-1

CDR3: ASSQGQGRTYEQY
J: TRBJ2-7
V: TRBV7-9

CDR3: SAVGYNEQF
J: TRBJ2-1
V: TRBV20-1

CDR3: ASSLAPAGAKNIQY
J: TRBJ2-4
V: TRBV5-1

CDR3: ASAEQGAGADTQY
J: TRBJ2-3
V: TRBV12-3/TRBV12-4

CDR3: ASSQDFGRANTDTQY
J: TRBJ2-3
V: TRBV4-3

CDR3: ASSRTGVDTEAF
J: TRBJ1-1
V: TRBV4-2

CDR3: ATTPRTGRADTQY
J: TRBJ2-3
V: TRBV2

CDR3: ASKSGGANTGELF
J: TRBJ2-2
V: TRBV6-2/TRBV6-3

CDR3: ASSLGTGGPEQY
J: TRBJ2-7
V: TRBV7-2

CDR3: ASSLFETGRGGYT
J: TRBJ1-2
V: TRBV7-2

CDR3: ASTLLMNTEAF
J: TRBJ1-1
V: TRBV6-6

CDR3: ASSLVQGDGYT
J: TRBJ1-2
V: TRBV7-6

CDR3: SASPGQSNQPQH
J: TRBJ1-5
V: TRBV20-1

CDR3: ATSDPGVSETQY
J: TRBJ2-5
V: TRBV24-1